This T cell receptor (beta chain) comes out of a study of T cells after yellow fever vaccination. Study conclusions and caveats: Contamination of FACS-sorted repertoires by abundant clonotypes from the bulk population could occur.

5'RACE template switching added a universal primer site and UMIs to TCR cDNA. TCRdb called the 5' RACE reads again in MiXCR, with one record for every CDR3 protein. The sample holds some 320,000 distinct CDR3 sequences, about 4.5% seen once. This clonotype turned up a few times. The antigen remains undetermined. Trimming removed 11 bases from V and 2 bases from J, with 15 bases in between. This CDR3 region has 13 residues. Per germline, CDR1 MNHEY and CDR2 SVGAGI. Material: PBMCs, obtained 15 days after the yellow fever booster vaccination. The TCR sequence derives from a man younger than 30 who received the YFV17D yellow fever vaccine. V and J are TRBV6-5 and TRBJ2-5, with unresolved D. The CDR3 region has the DNA TGTGCCTCGGCCCAGGCGGCGCAAGAGACCCAGTACTTC. Protein product: CASAQAAQETQYF.